This TCR beta chain was sequenced in a study of cytomegalovirus exposure and HLA in healthy donors. Study at large: Findings of an earlier analysis included roughly 110 million unique TCR beta sequences from 180 million or so T cells. General study points: As immune exposure information, only CMV serostatus was available. Later on, analysis showed that most CMV-associated TCR beta chains appeared to be HLA-restricted. When a later analysis was performed, an Asian-associated ancestry cluster reportedly had fewer N-insertions than the approximately 690-donor mean.

PCR used 60 Vbeta primers and 13 Jbeta primers. TCRdb keeps only in-frame clones here, not all; method: immunoSEQ multiplex PCR. The table has some 93,000 clones, about four fifths seen once. Details on this clone: The antigen remains undetermined.

V was cut by 0 bases and J by 1 base, with 10 bases left in between. CDR3 length equals 15 residues. CDR1 SGHRS and CDR2 YFSETQ come from the germline V gene. The sequenced material came from PBMCs. This chain connects TRBV5-1 to TRBJ1-1; D is possibly TRBD1 (6 bases). The TCR sequence derives from a man aged 50 or older in good health and CMV-seronegative. The CDR3 sequence is CASSLEGTSNTEAFF. The CDR3 DNA is TGCGCCAGCAGCTTGGAAGGGACATCGAACACTGAAGCTTTCTTT.